This is a list of T cell receptor beta chains from one sample in a study of siplizumab effects on memory and regulatory T cells. Some clones are missing from TCRdb's copy, which holds only in-frame ones; the method was immunoSEQ multiplex PCR. The repertoire holds some 53,000 clones, with 95% to 97% as singletons. The sample taken for sequencing was naive CD4+ T cells sorted from blood. The receptors shown here come from a human donor in good health. CDR3s include the opening cysteine and the closing phenylalanine or tryptophan. Fields, in order: V gene, CDR3 protein.

TRBV19 CASSPLGIGLRQYF
TRBV23-1 CASSQSGQGEAFLNTEAFF
TRBV19 CASTFGETQYF
TRBV4-1 CASSQGGVFAQYF
TRBV6-1 CASSLTRGEAFF
TRBV18 CASSQGTDYNEQFF
TRBV30 CAWSPALRSGNTIYF
TRBV30 CAWSVVLTYEQYF
TRBV14 CASSQLTGSYEQYF
TRBV5-1 CASSRTGTGYPQNYGYTF